This T cell receptor beta chain was obtained from a study of blood T cells in healthy people across ages. The CDR3 sequence is 14 residues long. CDR1 and CDR2 from the germline V gene are SEHNR and FQNEAQ (reference sequence). V was trimmed by 7 bases and J by 2 bases, leaving 14 bases between them. The use of a sample-barcoded 5' primer and a J-beta primer mix characterized a second PCR of roughly 7 to 11 cycles. Via MiXCR, TCRdb re-called the 5' RACE reads, giving one row per CDR3 protein. The sample records 760,000 or so distinct CDR3 sequences, around 25% being singletons. The same specimen was also included in a second study, on T cells of mothers and their children.

This sequence originates from a boy between 10 and 17 years old in good health. Input material: blood. V gene TRBV7-9 combines with J gene TRBJ2-5, with no clear D. CDR3 DNA sequence: TGTGCCAGCATAGGCGGCACCGAACAAGAGACCCAGTACTTC. This sequence encodes CASIGGTEQETQYF.